This paragraph covers one T cell receptor (beta chain) sequence. No antigen is known for it. This sample stems from a study of T cells in Graves' hyperthyroidism and ophthalmopathy. Overall study findings and caveats: Model-based prediction identified ophthalmopathy a median about 7 months prior to its onset. Among thyroid clonotypes expanded above 0.001, most also appeared in blood.

The V gene end was trimmed by 1 base and the J gene end by 8 bases; junction bases not matched to a gene: 15. The CDR3 extends over 19 amino acids. Researchers amplified the TCR beta CDR3 regions from RNA transcripts. First-round RT-PCR targeting the TCR CDR3 was performed with the HTBI primer set. TCRdb re-derived calls from the multiplex PCR reads in MiXCR, one entry per CDR3 protein. This table has about 640,000 distinct CDR3 sequences, about 14% appearing once. The chain combines TRBV12-3 or TRBV12-4 with TRBJ2-6; 9 bases agree with TRBD2. Sequencing input: blood. This sequence originates from a woman in her forties or fifties with Graves' ophthalmopathy. The CDR3 loop is CASSLVSGPRAGGPNVLTF. The CDR3 nucleotides read TGTGCCAGCAGTTTAGTTAGCGGTCCCAGGGCGGGAGGGCCCAACGTCCTGACTTTC.